These T cell receptor beta chains were read from a single sample in a study of blood T cell repertoires in COVID-19. Clones were read by immunoSEQ multiplex PCR, and TCRdb kept only the in-frame ones, dropping some. Of 250,000 or so clones in the sample, approximately 81% are singletons; the top ten hold 4.2%. The sequencing input was peripheral blood. These receptors all stem from a man between 60 and 75 years old with acute or convalescent COVID-19. CDR3s include the opening cysteine and the closing phenylalanine or tryptophan. D genes are given only for firm matches. The size of a clone is reported for some rows only, either as once, few or many, or as a class for expanded clones.

V: TRBV6-2/TRBV6-3
length: 15
J: TRBJ2-3
size: NA
D: NA
CDR3: CASSYSAESTDTQYF
DNA: TGTGCCAGCAGTTACTCGGCGGAGAGCACAGATACGCAGTATTTT

V: TRBV6-5
length: 15
J: TRBJ2-2
size: NA
D: NA
CDR3: CASSYYAGVSGELFF
DNA: TGTGCCAGCAGTTACTACGCAGGGGTCAGCGGGGAGCTGTTTTTT

V: TRBV5-1
length: 15
J: TRBJ2-1
size: NA
D: TRBD2
CDR3: CASSRTLAGDNEQFF
DNA: TGCGCCAGCAGCCGCACCCTAGCGGGGGACAATGAGCAGTTCTTC

V: TRBV7-6
length: 16
J: TRBJ2-7
size: NA
D: TRBD1
CDR3: CASSLARQGETYEQYF
DNA: TGTGCCAGCAGCTTAGCGCGTCAGGGGGAAACCTACGAGCAGTACTTC

V: TRBV9
length: 16
J: TRBJ2-6
size: NA
D: NA
CDR3: CASSVAPSSGANVLTF
DNA: TGTGCCAGCAGCGTAGCCCCCTCCTCTGGGGCCAACGTCCTGACTTTC

V: TRBV6-6
length: 15
J: TRBJ2-7
size: NA
D: TRBD1
CDR3: CASRHGQGGKYEQYF
DNA: TGTGCCAGCAGACACGGACAGGGGGGAAAGTACGAGCAGTACTTC

V: TRBV28
length: 15
J: TRBJ2-5
size: NA
D: TRBD2
CDR3: CASSFVGRFQETQYF
DNA: TGTGCCAGCAGTTTTGTCGGGAGGTTTCAAGAGACCCAGTACTTC

V: TRBV2
length: 15
J: TRBJ2-7
size: once
D: NA
CDR3: CASLTPQGWGYEQYF
DNA: TGTGCCAGCCTGACCCCCCAGGGCTGGGGCTACGAGCAGTACTTC

V: TRBV27
length: 13
J: TRBJ2-7
size: NA
D: NA
CDR3: CASSGTPGYEQYF
DNA: TGTGCCAGCAGTGGGACACCCGGCTACGAGCAGTACTTC

V: TRBV13
length: 15
J: TRBJ2-7
size: few
D: TRBD1
CDR3: CASSPDRGRSYEQYF
DNA: TGTGCCAGCAGCCCGGACAGGGGGCGATCCTACGAGCAGTACTTC

V: TRBV4-1
length: 18
J: TRBJ2-1
size: NA
D: TRBD2
CDR3: CASSRGLAGTSSYNEQFF
DNA: TGCGCCAGCAGCCGAGGACTAGCGGGGACTAGCTCCTACAATGAGCAGTTCTTC

V: TRBV6-1
length: 14
J: TRBJ2-5
size: NA
D: NA
CDR3: CASSDSGVRETQYF
DNA: TGTGCCAGCAGTGATTCGGGGGTTCGAGAGACCCAGTACTTC

V: TRBV5-4
length: 12
J: TRBJ2-7
size: NA
D: NA
CDR3: CASSSGWNEQYF
DNA: TGTGCCAGCAGCTCGGGTTGGAACGAGCAGTACTTC

V: TRBV4-3
length: 16
J: TRBJ1-3
size: NA
D: TRBD1
CDR3: CASSRGTGGNGNTIYF
DNA: TGCGCCAGCAGCCGAGGGACAGGGGGCAATGGAAACACCATATATTTT

V: TRBV6-4
length: 15
J: TRBJ2-2
size: NA
D: NA
CDR3: CASSEIAAKGGELFF
DNA: TGTGCCAGCAGTGAGATAGCGGCGAAAGGCGGGGAGCTGTTTTTT

V: TRBV25-1
length: 16
J: TRBJ1-3
size: once
D: NA
CDR3: CASSSAGVGFGNTIYF
DNA: TGTGCCAGCAGTAGTGCAGGGGTTGGGTTTGGAAACACCATATATTTT

V: TRBV29-1
length: 11
J: TRBJ1-2
size: NA
D: NA
CDR3: CSVDRGYGYTF
DNA: TGCAGCGTTGATCGGGGGTATGGCTACACCTTC

V: TRBV11-2
length: 17
J: TRBJ2-1
size: NA
D: TRBD1
CDR3: CASSLGPGQGSYNEQFF
DNA: TGTGCCAGCAGCTTAGGGCCGGGACAGGGCTCCTACAATGAGCAGTTCTTC

V: TRBV14
length: 18
J: TRBJ2-2
size: NA
D: TRBD2
CDR3: CASSQWSSGRPNTGELFF
DNA: TGTGCCAGCAGCCAATGGTCTAGCGGGAGGCCCAACACCGGGGAGCTGTTTTTT

V: TRBV6-5
length: 13
J: TRBJ1-1
size: NA
D: TRBD1
CDR3: CASRFPGGSEAFF
DNA: TGTGCCAGCAGATTCCCAGGGGGGTCTGAAGCTTTCTTT

V: TRBV6-6
length: 16
J: TRBJ2-1
size: NA
D: NA
CDR3: CASSSLVGSSYNEQFF
DNA: TGTGCCAGCAGTTCCTTAGTTGGGAGCTCCTACAATGAGCAGTTCTTC

V: TRBV19
length: 14
J: TRBJ1-6
size: NA
D: TRBD1
CDR3: CASSGQGLGSPLHF
DNA: TGTGCCAGTAGCGGACAGGGGTTGGGATCACCCCTCCACTTT

V: TRBV20-1
length: 11
J: TRBJ2-7
size: NA
D: TRBD1
CDR3: CSALRDRRQYF
DNA: TGCAGTGCCCTCCGGGACAGAAGGCAGTACTTC

V: TRBV1
length: 17
J: TRBJ2-1
size: NA
D: NA
CDR3: CTSSQGGVSGGSNEQFF
DNA: TGCACCAGCAGCCAAGGAGGGGTTAGCGGGGGAAGTAATGAGCAGTTCTTC

V: TRBV27
length: 20
J: TRBJ2-7
size: NA
D: TRBD2
CDR3: CASSPAGARDLAGGPYEQYF
DNA: TGTGCCAGCAGTCCGGCGGGGGCGCGGGACCTAGCGGGAGGGCCCTACGAGCAGTACTTC

V: TRBV5-1
length: 16
J: TRBJ2-3
size: NA
D: TRBD2
CDR3: CASNYGTSGGWDTQYF
DNA: TGCGCCAGTAATTACGGGACTAGCGGGGGTTGGGATACGCAGTATTTT

V: TRBV18
length: 17
J: TRBJ1-1
size: once
D: TRBD1
CDR3: CASSPFSPGQGHTEAFF
DNA: TGTGCCAGCTCACCATTTAGTCCGGGACAGGGGCACACTGAAGCTTTCTTT

V: TRBV27
length: 17
J: TRBJ1-6
size: NA
D: NA
CDR3: CASSLRAGDSYNSPLHF
DNA: TGTGCCAGCAGTTTAAGGGCAGGGGATTCCTATAATTCACCCCTCCACTTT

V: TRBV9
length: 13
J: TRBJ1-6
size: NA
D: TRBD1
CDR3: CASSETGGSPLHF
DNA: TGTGCCAGCAGCGAGACAGGGGGTTCACCCCTCCACTTT

V: TRBV2
length: 13
J: TRBJ2-2
size: NA
D: NA
CDR3: CASKLRGSGELFF
DNA: TGTGCCAGCAAACTCCGAGGTTCCGGGGAGCTGTTTTTT

V: TRBV6-2/TRBV6-3
length: 14
J: TRBJ2-5
size: NA
D: NA
CDR3: CASSFGGVQETQYF
DNA: TGTGCCAGCAGTTTCGGTGGAGTTCAAGAGACCCAGTACTTC

V: TRBV5-5
length: 15
J: TRBJ2-3
size: once
D: NA
CDR3: CASSLGERAGDTQYF
DNA: TGTGCCAGCAGCTTGGGGGAACGGGCAGGGGATACGCAGTATTTT

V: TRBV18
length: 15
J: TRBJ2-1
size: NA
D: TRBD1
CDR3: CASSPGTGGEDEQFF
DNA: TGTGCCAGCTCACCAGGGACAGGGGGCGAGGATGAGCAGTTCTTC

V: TRBV5-1
length: 16
J: TRBJ2-1
size: NA
D: NA
CDR3: CASSLVWGRGGDEQFF
DNA: TGCGCCAGCAGCTTGGTGTGGGGCCGAGGTGGCGATGAGCAGTTCTTC

V: TRBV7-6
length: 15
J: TRBJ1-1
size: NA
D: TRBD1
CDR3: CASSQETGGRTEAFF
DNA: TGTGCCAGCAGCCAAGAGACAGGGGGCAGGACTGAAGCTTTCTTT

V: TRBV7-9
length: 16
J: TRBJ2-1
size: NA
D: TRBD2
CDR3: CASSSTGTSGDNEQFF
DNA: TGTGCCAGCAGCTCGACCGGGACTAGCGGAGACAATGAGCAGTTCTTC

V: TRBV29-1
length: 14
J: TRBJ1-3
size: NA
D: NA
CDR3: CSVLFRGERNTIYF
DNA: TGCAGCGTTCTGTTTAGGGGCGAGAGAAACACCATATATTTT

V: TRBV7-2
length: 15
J: TRBJ1-2
size: NA
D: NA
CDR3: CASSDRHPSNYGYTF
DNA: TGTGCCAGCAGCGATAGACACCCCTCTAACTATGGCTACACCTTC

V: TRBV6-5
length: 16
J: TRBJ1-5
size: NA
D: NA
CDR3: CASSWPQQGGNQPQHF
DNA: TGTGCCAGCAGTTGGCCTCAACAGGGCGGGAATCAGCCCCAGCATTTT

V: TRBV6-5
length: 15
J: TRBJ2-1
size: NA
D: TRBD2
CDR3: CASHGGSSGTQEQFF
DNA: TGTGCCAGCCACGGCGGATCTAGCGGGACCCAAGAGCAGTTCTTC

V: TRBV20-1
length: 15
J: TRBJ1-4
size: NA
D: TRBD1
CDR3: CSASNRGQGDEKLFF
DNA: TGCAGTGCTAGTAACAGGGGACAGGGGGATGAAAAACTGTTTTTT

V: TRBV19
length: 16
J: TRBJ2-1
size: NA
D: TRBD2
CDR3: CASSILAGESLGEQFF
DNA: TGTGCCAGTAGTATCCTGGCGGGAGAGTCCCTGGGCGAGCAGTTCTTC

V: TRBV5-1
length: 13
J: TRBJ2-1
size: NA
D: NA
CDR3: CASSLVRDNEQFF
DNA: TGCGCCAGCAGCTTGGTACGGGACAATGAGCAGTTCTTC

V: TRBV29-1
length: 14
J: TRBJ2-5
size: NA
D: TRBD2
CDR3: CSVRTGGLGETQYF
DNA: TGCAGCGTCCGGACGGGGGGGCTGGGGGAGACCCAGTACTTC

V: TRBV7-8
length: 15
J: TRBJ2-2
size: NA
D: NA
CDR3: CASSLGRSFSGELFF
DNA: TGTGCCAGCAGCTTAGGGAGAAGTTTCTCCGGGGAGCTGTTTTTT

V: TRBV6-6
length: 14
J: TRBJ2-5
size: NA
D: NA
CDR3: CASSYNAGTETQYF
DNA: TGTGCCAGCAGTTACAATGCGGGGACAGAGACCCAGTACTTC

V: TRBV5-6
length: 15
J: TRBJ2-7
size: medium-sized
D: NA
CDR3: CASSFSRVWPYEQYF
DNA: TGTGCCAGCAGCTTTTCCAGGGTTTGGCCCTACGAGCAGTACTTC

V: TRBV7-8
length: 14
J: TRBJ2-2
size: NA
D: NA
CDR3: CASSLLGAVGELFF
DNA: TGTGCCAGCAGCCTCTTGGGGGCGGTCGGGGAGCTGTTTTTT

V: TRBV5-1
length: 15
J: TRBJ2-1
size: NA
D: NA
CDR3: CASSLAQGGYNEQFF
DNA: TGCGCCAGCAGCTTGGCGCAAGGAGGGTACAATGAGCAGTTCTTC

V: TRBV6-2/TRBV6-3
length: 15
J: TRBJ1-2
size: few
D: NA
CDR3: CASSYSAGSYYGYTF
DNA: TGTGCCAGCAGTTACTCCGCAGGGTCCTACTATGGCTACACCTTC

V: TRBV5-5
length: 15
J: TRBJ1-5
size: NA
D: NA
CDR3: CASSAAGTSSQPQHF
DNA: TGTGCCAGCAGCGCGGCCGGGACATCAAGCCAGCCCCAGCATTTT

V: TRBV7-2
length: 14
J: TRBJ2-3
size: NA
D: NA
CDR3: CASSLSLGADTQYF
DNA: TGTGCCAGCAGCTTATCGTTAGGGGCCGATACGCAGTATTTT

V: TRBV12-5
length: 15
J: TRBJ2-7
size: NA
D: TRBD1
CDR3: CASSHGTGVLDEQYF
DNA: TGTGCTAGTTCGCACGGGACAGGGGTTCTTGACGAGCAGTACTTC

V: TRBV24-1
length: 16
J: TRBJ2-3
size: NA
D: TRBD2
CDR3: CATSAPGGAEGYTQYF
DNA: TGTGCCACCAGTGCCCCGGGGGGAGCGGAAGGATATACGCAGTATTTT

V: TRBV7-9
length: 15
J: TRBJ2-1
size: NA
D: NA
CDR3: CASSLDSFPYNEQFF
DNA: TGTGCCAGCAGCCTCGATAGTTTCCCCTACAATGAGCAGTTCTTC

V: TRBV6-5
length: 14
J: TRBJ1-5
size: NA
D: NA
CDR3: CASAHGGSNQPQHF
DNA: TGTGCCAGCGCCCATGGCGGTAGCAATCAGCCCCAGCATTTT

V: TRBV4-2
length: 16
J: TRBJ1-6
size: few
D: TRBD1
CDR3: CASSLAGGQSNSPLHF
DNA: TGTGCCAGCAGCCTCGCCGGGGGACAGAGTAATTCACCCCTCCACTTT

V: TRBV6-5
length: 13
J: TRBJ2-5
size: once
D: NA
CDR3: CASRVLSQETQYF
DNA: TGTGCCAGCAGAGTTTTGAGCCAAGAGACCCAGTACTTC

V: TRBV5-1
length: 15
J: TRBJ1-1
size: NA
D: NA
CDR3: CASSLGTGIRTEAFF
DNA: TGCGCCAGCAGCCTGGGTACAGGGATCAGGACTGAAGCTTTCTTT

V: TRBV7-2
length: 14
J: TRBJ2-1
size: NA
D: NA
CDR3: CASKNGHQNNEQFF
DNA: TGTGCCAGCAAAAACGGACATCAAAACAATGAGCAGTTCTTC